What follows describes a single T cell receptor beta chain. The data are from a study of regulatory T cells in long-lasting Graves disease. Relying on iRepertoire HTBI primers and Arm-PCR of CDR3 regions, the team built TCR beta libraries. TCRdb processed the multiplex PCR reads anew with MiXCR; each CDR3 protein has one entry. The sample includes 700,000 or so distinct CDR3 sequences, approximately 31% of them seen just once. The CDR3 is made up of 15 amino acids. Germline CDR1 is MDHEN and CDR2 is SYDVKM. V dropped 5 bases and J dropped 10 bases, with 23 bases sitting between them. The time point is: persistent/refractory GD, antithyroid drugs over 5 years with positive TRAb. Following extraction of RNA from PBMCs, that RNA was used to make the TCR library.

The sequence was obtained from a female donor with Graves disease. This specimen was peripheral blood mononuclear cells (PBMCs), taken when the disease was refractory, from a patient treated with antithyroid drugs. The chain combines TRBV28 with TRBJ1-1; possibly TRBD1 for D (5 bases). The CDR3 DNA follows: TGTGCCAGCAGTCCCCCGATTCTGGTGGGGGAGGGAGCTTTCTTT. Its protein is CASSPPILVGEGAFF.